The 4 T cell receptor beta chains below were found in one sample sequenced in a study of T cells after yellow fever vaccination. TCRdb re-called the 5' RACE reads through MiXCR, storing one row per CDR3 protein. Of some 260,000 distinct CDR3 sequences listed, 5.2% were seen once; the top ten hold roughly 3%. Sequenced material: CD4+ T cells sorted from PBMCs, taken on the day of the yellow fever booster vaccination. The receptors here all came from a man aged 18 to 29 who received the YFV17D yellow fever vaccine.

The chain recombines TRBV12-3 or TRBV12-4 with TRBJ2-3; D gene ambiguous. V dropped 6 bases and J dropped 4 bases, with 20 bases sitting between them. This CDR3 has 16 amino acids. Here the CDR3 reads CASSGFASPRADTQYF. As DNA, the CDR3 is TGTGCCAGCAGCGGGTTCGCCTCCCCAAGGGCAGATACGCAGTATTTT.

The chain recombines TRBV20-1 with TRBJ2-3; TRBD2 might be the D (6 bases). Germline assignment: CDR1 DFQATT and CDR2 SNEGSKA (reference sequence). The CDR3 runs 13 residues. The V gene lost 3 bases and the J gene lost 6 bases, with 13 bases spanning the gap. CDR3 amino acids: CSASDGGEDTQYF. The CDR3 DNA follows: TGCAGTGCTAGCGACGGGGGAGAGGATACGCAGTATTTT.

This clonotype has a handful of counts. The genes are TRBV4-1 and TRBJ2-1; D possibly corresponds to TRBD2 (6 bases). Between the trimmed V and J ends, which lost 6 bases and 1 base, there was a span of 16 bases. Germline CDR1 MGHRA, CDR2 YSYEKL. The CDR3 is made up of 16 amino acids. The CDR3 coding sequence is TGCGCCAGCAGACGAGAGCACCGGGGGTCCTACAATGAGCAGTTCTTC. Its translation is CASRREHRGSYNEQFF.

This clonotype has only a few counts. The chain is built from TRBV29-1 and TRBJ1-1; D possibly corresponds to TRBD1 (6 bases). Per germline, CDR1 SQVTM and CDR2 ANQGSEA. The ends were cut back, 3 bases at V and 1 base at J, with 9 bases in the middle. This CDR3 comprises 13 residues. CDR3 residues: CSVEKGGNTEAFF. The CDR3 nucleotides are TGCAGCGTTGAGAAAGGGGGGAACACTGAAGCTTTCTTT. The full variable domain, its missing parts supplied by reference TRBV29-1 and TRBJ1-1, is SAVISQKPSRDICQRGTSLTIQCQVDSQVTMMFWYRQQPGQSLTLIATANQGSEATYESGFVIDKFPISRPNLTFSTLTVSNMSPEDSSIYLCSVEKGGNTEAFFGQGTRLTVV.